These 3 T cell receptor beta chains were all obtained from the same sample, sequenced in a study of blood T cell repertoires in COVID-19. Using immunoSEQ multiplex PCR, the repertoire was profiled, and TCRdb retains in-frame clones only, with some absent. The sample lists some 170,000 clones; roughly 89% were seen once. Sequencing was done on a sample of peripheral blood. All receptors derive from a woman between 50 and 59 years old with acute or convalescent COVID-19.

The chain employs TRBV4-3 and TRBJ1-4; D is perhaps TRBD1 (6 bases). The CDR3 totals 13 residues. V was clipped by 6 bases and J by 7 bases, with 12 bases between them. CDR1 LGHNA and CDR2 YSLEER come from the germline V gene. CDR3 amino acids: CASSRGSGEKLFF. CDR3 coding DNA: TGCGCCAGCAGTAGGGGGTCGGGTGAAAAACTGTTTTTT.

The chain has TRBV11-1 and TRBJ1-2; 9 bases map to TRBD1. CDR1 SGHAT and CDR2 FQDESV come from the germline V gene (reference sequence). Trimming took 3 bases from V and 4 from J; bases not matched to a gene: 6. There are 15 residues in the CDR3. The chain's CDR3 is CASSFIGQGSYGYTF. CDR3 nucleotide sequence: TGTGCCAGCAGCTTCATTGGACAGGGGAGCTATGGCTACACCTTC.

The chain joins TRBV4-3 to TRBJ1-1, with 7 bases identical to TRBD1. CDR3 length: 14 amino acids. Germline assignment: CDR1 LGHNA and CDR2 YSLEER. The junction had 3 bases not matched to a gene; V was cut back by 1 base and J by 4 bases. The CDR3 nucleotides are TGCGCCAGCAGCCAAGTACAGGGGAGCACTGAAGCTTTCTTT. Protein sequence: CASSQVQGSTEAFF.